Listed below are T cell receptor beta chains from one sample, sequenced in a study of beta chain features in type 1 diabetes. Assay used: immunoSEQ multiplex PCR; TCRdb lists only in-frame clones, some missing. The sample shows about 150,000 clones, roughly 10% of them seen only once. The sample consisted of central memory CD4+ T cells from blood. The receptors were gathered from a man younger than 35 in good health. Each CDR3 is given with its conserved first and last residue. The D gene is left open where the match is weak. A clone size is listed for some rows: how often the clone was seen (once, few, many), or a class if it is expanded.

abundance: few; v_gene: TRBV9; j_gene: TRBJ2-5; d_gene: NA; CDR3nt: TGTGCCAGCCAGCTTTCGGCGGGCATACAAGAGACCCAGTACTTC; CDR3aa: CASQLSAGIQETQYF
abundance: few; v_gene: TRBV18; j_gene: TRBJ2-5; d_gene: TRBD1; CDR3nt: TGTGCCAGCTCACCACGCACAGGGGGAGAGACCCAGTACTTC; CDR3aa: CASSPRTGGETQYF
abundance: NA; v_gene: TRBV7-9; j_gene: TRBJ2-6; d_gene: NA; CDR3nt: TGTGCCAGCACCCCCCCGGGCTCTGGGGCCAACGTCCTGACTTTC; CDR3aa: CASTPPGSGANVLTF
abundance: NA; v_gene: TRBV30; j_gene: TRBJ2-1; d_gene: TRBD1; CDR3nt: TGTGCCTATACCCGGTGGACAGGGGGTCACAATGAGCAGTTCTTC; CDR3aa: CAYTRWTGGHNEQFF
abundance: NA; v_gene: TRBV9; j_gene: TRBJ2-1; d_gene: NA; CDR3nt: TGTGCCAGCAGCGTAGCCCCGCAATCCTACAATGAGCAGTTCTTC; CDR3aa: CASSVAPQSYNEQFF
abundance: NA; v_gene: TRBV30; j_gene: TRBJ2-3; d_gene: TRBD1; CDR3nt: TGTGCCTGGGACAGGGGGAGGGGCACAGATACGCAGTATTTT; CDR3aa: CAWDRGRGTDTQYF
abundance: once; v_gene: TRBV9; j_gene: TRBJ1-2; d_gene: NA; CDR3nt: TGTGCCAGCAGCGTAGAGCCCACTAACTATGGCTACACCTTC; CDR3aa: CASSVEPTNYGYTF
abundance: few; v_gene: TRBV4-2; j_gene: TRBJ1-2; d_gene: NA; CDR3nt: TGTGCCAGCAGCCCTTACAGACAGAACTATGGCTACACCTTC; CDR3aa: CASSPYRQNYGYTF
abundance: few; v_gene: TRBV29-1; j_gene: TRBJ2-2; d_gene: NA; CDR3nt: TGCAGCGCTTCAGTTAGCCCGAACACCGGGGAGCTGTTTTTT; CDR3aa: CSASVSPNTGELFF
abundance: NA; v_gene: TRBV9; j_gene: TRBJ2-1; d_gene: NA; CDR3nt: TGTGCCAGCAGCGGAAGACTAGTTCACCGCAATGAGCAGTTCTTC; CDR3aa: CASSGRLVHRNEQFF
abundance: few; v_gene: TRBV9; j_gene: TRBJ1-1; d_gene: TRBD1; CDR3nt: TGTGCCAGCAGCTTCCGGGACAGGGACACTGAAGCTTTCTTT; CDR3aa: CASSFRDRDTEAFF
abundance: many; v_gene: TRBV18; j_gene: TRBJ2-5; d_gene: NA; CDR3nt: TGTGCCAGCTCACCGCAAGAGACCCAGTACTTC; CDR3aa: CASSPQETQYF
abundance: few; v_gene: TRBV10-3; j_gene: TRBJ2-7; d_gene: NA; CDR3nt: TGTGCCACCTCAAATCTAAGACAGGACGAGCAGTACTTC; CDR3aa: CATSNLRQDEQYF
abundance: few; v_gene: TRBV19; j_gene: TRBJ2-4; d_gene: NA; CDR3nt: TGTGCCAGTAACCCCGGGACCAATTCAAACATTCAGTACTTC; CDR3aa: CASNPGTNSNIQYF
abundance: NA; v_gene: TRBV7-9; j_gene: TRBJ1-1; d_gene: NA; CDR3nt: TGTGCCAGCAGCCCTGGGTGGACTGAAGCTTTCTTT; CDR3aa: CASSPGWTEAFF
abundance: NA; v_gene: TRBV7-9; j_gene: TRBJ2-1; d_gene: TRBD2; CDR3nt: TGTGCCAGCAGCGCCTTAGCGGGATCTCAGTTCTTC; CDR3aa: CASSALAGSQFF
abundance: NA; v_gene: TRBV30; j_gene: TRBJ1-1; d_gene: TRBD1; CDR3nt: TGTGCCTGGAGCCGGACAGGGGGCTGGATGAACACTGAAGCTTTCTTT; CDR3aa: CAWSRTGGWMNTEAFF
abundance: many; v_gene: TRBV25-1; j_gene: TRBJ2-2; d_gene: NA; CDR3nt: TGTGCCAGTGAGGGGCCCGGTGGCGGGGAGCTGTTTTTT; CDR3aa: CASEGPGGGELFF
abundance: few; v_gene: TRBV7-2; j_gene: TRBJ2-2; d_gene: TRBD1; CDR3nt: TGTGCCAGCAGCTCGACCGGGACAGTCACCGGGGAGCTGTTTTTT; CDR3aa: CASSSTGTVTGELFF
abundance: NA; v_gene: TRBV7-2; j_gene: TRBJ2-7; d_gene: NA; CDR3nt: TGTGCCAGCAGCCCGGGGGCCGGCAGGGGAGGGACGTACGAGCAGTACTTC; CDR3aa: CASSPGAGRGGTYEQYF
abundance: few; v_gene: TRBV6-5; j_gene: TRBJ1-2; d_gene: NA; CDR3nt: TGTGCCAGCAATCCCCCGGCCGGTGGCTACACCTTC; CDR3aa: CASNPPAGGYTF
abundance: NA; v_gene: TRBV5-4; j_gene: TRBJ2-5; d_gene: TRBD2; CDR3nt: TGTGCCAGCAGCTACACTAGCGCCAGTTGGGAAGAGACCCAGTACTTC; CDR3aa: CASSYTSASWEETQYF
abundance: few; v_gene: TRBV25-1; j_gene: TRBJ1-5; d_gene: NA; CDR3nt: TGTGCCAGCAGTCCCCGCGGAGGGTTGGGGCCGCAGCCCCAGCATTTT; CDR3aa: CASSPRGGLGPQPQHF
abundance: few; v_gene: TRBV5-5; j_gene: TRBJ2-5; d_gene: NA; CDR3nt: TGTGCCAGCAGTCGCGATGGAGGGACCCAGTACTTC; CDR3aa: CASSRDGGTQYF
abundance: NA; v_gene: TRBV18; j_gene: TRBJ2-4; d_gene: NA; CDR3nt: TGTGCCAGCTCACCAACCCTAGGGGCCCAGCAAGGAGACATTCAGTACTTC; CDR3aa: CASSPTLGAQQGDIQYF
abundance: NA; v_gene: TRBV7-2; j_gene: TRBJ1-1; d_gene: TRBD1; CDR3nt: TGTGCCAGCAGCCGACAGGGGAGGGACACTGAAGCTTTCTTT; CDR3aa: CASSRQGRDTEAFF
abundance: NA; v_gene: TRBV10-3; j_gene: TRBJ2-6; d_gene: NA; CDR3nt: TGTGCCATCAGTGAGTCAGGGGGTGGGGCCAACGTCCTGACTTTC; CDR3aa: CAISESGGGANVLTF
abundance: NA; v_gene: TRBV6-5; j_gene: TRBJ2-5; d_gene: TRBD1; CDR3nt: TGTGCCAGCAGTTACCGGGACAGGGCAACGCAAGAGACCCAGTACTTC; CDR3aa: CASSYRDRATQETQYF